This T cell receptor (beta chain) was recorded in a study of long-term antiretroviral therapy in people with HIV. V was pared by 0 bases and J by 2 bases, with 3 bases of the junction left unmatched. The CDR3 length is 15 residues. Germline values: CDR1 SGDLS, CDR2 YYNGEE. Regarding this clone: The target antigen is unknown.

A v3.0 immunoSEQ assay was performed at survey level. The protocol was immunoSEQ multiplex PCR, while the TCRdb copy is restricted to in-frame clones and leaves out a portion. This sample has approximately 10,000 clones, with over 65% found just once. Study-wide findings and caveats: Unavailable data included ART adherence, viral resistance and therapy changes (switches in treatment). Post-ART samples showed increased diversity that remained below transplant donor control levels.

This receptor was taken from a man in his forties with HIV. This sequence joins TRBV9 and TRBJ2-3, with 7 bases identical to TRBD2. This specimen was unsorted PBMCs, taken approximately 3.1 years before starting antiretroviral therapy. The CDR3 DNA reads as TGTGCCAGCAGCGTAGGGGCGGGAGTCACAGATACGCAGTATTTT. It encodes CASSVGAGVTDTQYF.